Sequencing of this TCR beta chain was carried out in a study of OX40 agonist ivuxolimab in advanced cancers. Study observations and caveats: Relatively little clonal expansion, among the lowest observed, appeared in partial responders at 0.1-3.0 mg/kg.

To note about this clone: What it recognizes is unknown.

Produced via immunoSEQ multiplex PCR; TCRdb's table is partial and in-frame only. The sample carries tens of thousands of clones, just under 95% recorded once. Germline V gives CDR1 SQVTM, CDR2 ANQGSEA. The CDR3 length is 11 residues. Trimming took off 3 bases at V and 5 bases at J, with 4 bases between the two ends. The V gene is TRBV29-1, the J gene TRBJ2-2; no definite D call. The sample consisted of CD4+ or CD8+ T cells sorted from blood, taken in a trial of the OX40 agonist ivuxolimab. The clonotype comes from an adult with an advanced solid tumor such as melanoma, head and neck, liver or kidney cancer. Here the CDR3 DNA reads TGCAGCGTTGAGGAGACCGGGGAGCTGTTTTTT. Translation: CSVEETGELFF.